This TCR beta chain emerged from a study of cytomegalovirus exposure and HLA in healthy donors. Overall study: As released early, the data held some 80 million unique TCRs from HLA-typed donors. Study-level findings and limits: The study designated roughly 150 TCR beta chains cytomegalovirus-associated.

The study ran its PCR with 60 Vbeta and 13 Jbeta primers. As processed by the authors: Approximately 11 million shared chains were among about 80 million unique TCR beta chains counted in a later analysis. Assay used: immunoSEQ multiplex PCR; TCRdb lists only in-frame clones, some missing. The D gene and trimming were derived from the DNA, and the V and J assignments and clone size from that table. The data show roughly 150,000 clones, over 75% seen once. In the case of this clone: What it recognizes is unknown.

Trimming removed 1 base from V and 0 bases from J, with 19 bases in between. This CDR3 contains 18 residues. Per the germline V gene, CDR1 is SGHTA and CDR2 is FQGNSA. Sequencing was done on a sample of PBMCs. The receptor was isolated from a female donor in good health and CMV-seronegative. The V call is TRBV7-2, the J call TRBJ2-7, with D maybe TRBD2 (5 bases). The CDR3, as DNA: TGTGCCAGCAGCTTAGGCCACCCGCGGGCAGCCAGCTCCTACGAGCAGTACTTC. Translation gives CASSLGHPRAASSYEQYF.